Listed here is a single T cell receptor (beta chain). These data are taken from a study of cytomegalovirus exposure and HLA in healthy donors. A multiplex PCR was run with 60 Vbeta primers and 13 Jbeta primers. Assay used: immunoSEQ multiplex PCR; TCRdb lists only in-frame clones, some missing. The profile shows fewer than 200,000 clones, roughly 79% of them singletons. Per the germline V gene, CDR1 is SGHTA and CDR2 is FQGTGA. V trimming: 5 bases; J trimming: 10 bases; junction bases outside the gene matches: 14. The CDR3 sequence is 17 residues long. The chain combines TRBV7-3 with TRBJ1-6; 10 nucleotides align to TRBD1. The clonotype comes from a woman aged 45 to 65 in good health and CMV-seronegative. Source material: PBMCs. The CDR3 loop reads CASSAYTGGQGRSPLHF. As DNA, the CDR3 is TGTGCCAGCAGCGCCTACACGGGGGGACAGGGGAGATCACCCCTCCACTTT.